This is a list of T cell receptor beta chains from one sample in a study of CD8+ T cells in alopecia areata. The assay was immunoSEQ multiplex PCR, and TCRdb's table has in-frame clones only and misses some. The sample records under 95,000 clones, 60% to 80% being singletons. Sequencing was performed on CD8+ T cells sorted from blood, taken around week 44, from a patient treated with tofacitinib. The receptor source for this set is a human donor with alopecia areata. Both conserved end residues are part of each CDR3. D genes are given only for firm matches. The size field is filled for only some rows; it gives once, few, many or a size class.

J gene	D gene	clone size	V gene	CDR3 DNA	CDR3 protein
TRBJ2-7	.	.	TRBV29-1	TGCAGCGTTGAAGGATTTGAGGAGGGGCAGTACTTC	CSVEGFEEGQYF
TRBJ2-2	TRBD2	few	TRBV4-3	TGCGCCAGCAGCCAAGATGCGACTAGCGGGCCGAACACCGGGGAGCTGTTTTTT	CASSQDATSGPNTGELFF
TRBJ1-2	TRBD1	.	TRBV27	TGTGCCAGCAGTCCCCTGGGACAGGCGAACTATGGCTACACCTTC	CASSPLGQANYGYTF
TRBJ2-1	.	.	TRBV25-1	TGTGCCAGCAGTGATCTCACCTATGAGCAGTTCTTC	CASSDLTYEQFF
TRBJ1-5	.	once	TRBV30	TGTGCCTGGAGTGAAGGGAACAATCAGCCCCAGCATTTT	CAWSEGNNQPQHF
TRBJ1-1	.	.	TRBV27	TGTGCCAGCAGTTCCTTACAAGGGGCTGAAGCTTTCTTT	CASSSLQGAEAFF
TRBJ2-1	.	.	TRBV7-2	TGTGCCAGCAGCTTACTGGCCCTGAGGGATGAGCAGTTCTTC	CASSLLALRDEQFF
TRBJ2-6	.	.	TRBV2	TGTGCCAGCAGTGACCCAGTTGGTGAATCTGGGGCCAACGTCCTGACTTTC	CASSDPVGESGANVLTF
TRBJ2-2	.	few	TRBV27	TGTGCCAGCAGTTGGGGGACCGGGGAGCTGTTTTTT	CASSWGTGELFF
TRBJ2-1	TRBD1	.	TRBV5-1	TGCGCCAGCAGCTTGGGGGACAGGGAGTACAATGAGCAGTTCTTC	CASSLGDREYNEQFF
TRBJ1-2	.	few	TRBV5-1	TGCGCCAGCAGCCAAGACAGAAACAACTATGGCTACACCTTC	CASSQDRNNYGYTF
TRBJ2-1	.	.	TRBV9	TGTGCCAGCAGCGTAGACGAGATCTCCTACAATGAGCAGTTCTTC	CASSVDEISYNEQFF
TRBJ2-2	TRBD1	.	TRBV25-1	TGTGCCAGCACTCCGAGGAGGACAGGGGGCGACACCGGGGAGCTGTTTTTT	CASTPRRTGGDTGELFF
TRBJ1-2	.	.	TRBV4-1	TGCGCCAGCAGCCAGGCAGGGATCTACGGCTACACCTTC	CASSQAGIYGYTF
TRBJ2-7	.	.	TRBV9	TGTGCCAGCAGCGTACAGGATGGGGATCGCGAGCAGTACTTC	CASSVQDGDREQYF
TRBJ1-1	.	.	TRBV4-3	TGCGCCAGCAGCCAAGCCCTCGGACAACTTGAAGCTTTCTTT	CASSQALGQLEAFF
TRBJ1-6	.	.	TRBV6-5	TGTGCCAGCAGGGTATCACAAGGATCTAATTCACCCCTCCACTTT	CASRVSQGSNSPLHF
TRBJ2-1	.	.	TRBV7-8	TGTGCCAGCAGCTTAGCTTTCGTGGGGCAGGGCGATGAGCAGTTCTTC	CASSLAFVGQGDEQFF
TRBJ1-5	.	.	TRBV7-9	TGTGCCAGCAGCTTAGGAGGGGGGTTCGGTAATCAGCCCCAGCATTTT	CASSLGGGFGNQPQHF
TRBJ2-1	.	.	TRBV11-3	TGTGCCAGCAGCTCGCCAAGGAAACAGGGAGATGGGTACAATGAGCAGTTCTTC	CASSSPRKQGDGYNEQFF
TRBJ2-7	.	few	TRBV29-1	TGCAGCGTCCCGGGATCGGGCGAGCAGTACTTC	CSVPGSGEQYF
TRBJ2-1	TRBD1	few	TRBV7-9	TGTGCCAGCAGCTTAGGGGGACAGGAGATAACTAGCTACAATGAGCAGTTCTTC	CASSLGGQEITSYNEQFF
TRBJ1-4	.	few	TRBV7-9	TGTGCCAGCAGAAATACGGGGCAACTGTTTTTT	CASRNTGQLFF
TRBJ1-2	TRBD1	.	TRBV6-5	TGTGCCAGCACCCTGGGACAGAACTATGGCTACACCTTC	CASTLGQNYGYTF
TRBJ1-2	.	.	TRBV6-5	TGTGCCAGCAGCCTGGGACAAAACTATGGCTACACCTTC	CASSLGQNYGYTF
TRBJ2-2	.	few	TRBV11-2	TGTGCCAGCAGCTCCGGGGAGCTGTTTTTT	CASSSGELFF
TRBJ1-1	.	few	TRBV29-1	TGCAGCGTTCACCGGACAGACACTGAAGCTTTCTTT	CSVHRTDTEAFF
TRBJ2-3	.	.	TRBV4-3	TGCGCCAGCAGCCAACTCACAGTGTCTAGCACAGATACGCAGTATTTT	CASSQLTVSSTDTQYF
TRBJ2-7	.	few	TRBV29-1	TGCAGCGTTGTTCGCGGGGACTCCTACGAGCAGTACTTC	CSVVRGDSYEQYF
TRBJ2-7	TRBD1	.	TRBV7-9	TGTGCCAGCAGCCCCCCAACCGGGACAGTGGACTCCTACGAGCAGTACTTC	CASSPPTGTVDSYEQYF
TRBJ2-3	.	.	TRBV27	TGTGCCAGCAGTTTACGAGCCGAAGATACGCAGTATTTT	CASSLRAEDTQYF
TRBJ2-6	.	.	TRBV19	TGTGCCAGTAGGGAAGTAGGGGATGCGACCAACGTCCTGACTTTC	CASREVGDATNVLTF
TRBJ1-4	.	.	TRBV4-1	TGCGCCAGCAGCCAAGAGCGCGGGGCAGGTGAAAAACTGTTTTTT	CASSQERGAGEKLFF
TRBJ2-3	TRBD2	few	TRBV7-3	TGTGCCAGCAGCCTCATAGCGGGGGGTATTGCAGATACGCAGTATTTT	CASSLIAGGIADTQYF
TRBJ2-7	TRBD2	many	TRBV19	TGTGCCAGTAGCGCGACTAGCGGGGGAATATATGAGCAGTACTTC	CASSATSGGIYEQYF
TRBJ1-1	.	.	TRBV25-1	TGTGCCAGCAGTGAAACCGGGAGCCTTGGGACTGAAGCTTTCTTT	CASSETGSLGTEAFF
TRBJ2-2	.	.	TRBV6-4	TGTGCCAGCAGTGGAGACAGCAAGAACACCGGGGAGCTGTTTTTT	CASSGDSKNTGELFF
TRBJ1-1	.	.	TRBV19	TGTGCCAGCAATTCTATTAGGACTTTCTTT	CASNSIRTFF
TRBJ2-2	.	.	TRBV2	TGTGCCAGCAGTGACGGGACATGGAACACCGGGGAGCTGTTTTTT	CASSDGTWNTGELFF
TRBJ1-4	.	few	TRBV4-3	TGCGCCAGCAGCCGATTACTTGATTCCCCTAATGAAAAACTGTTTTTT	CASSRLLDSPNEKLFF
TRBJ2-7	.	once	TRBV7-9	TGTGCCAGCAGCAGCCAGGAACCGCGGTACTTC	CASSSQEPRYF
TRBJ1-4	.	few	TRBV29-1	TGCAGCATCCGACACAAAGATGAAAAACTGTTTTTT	CSIRHKDEKLFF
TRBJ1-2	.	few	TRBV7-9	TGTGCCAGCAGCTTTATCGACAGCTACTATGGCTACACCTTC	CASSFIDSYYGYTF
TRBJ2-7	TRBD2	.	TRBV29-1	TGCAGCGTTATGAGCGGGGGGTCCTACGAGCAGTACTTC	CSVMSGGSYEQYF
TRBJ1-1	.	.	TRBV15	TGTGCCACCAGCAGAGATCGAACGGGGGGAGAGGAAGCTTTCTTT	CATSRDRTGGEEAFF
TRBJ2-1	TRBD2	.	TRBV4-1	TGCGCCAGCAGCCCCGGACTAGCGGGGGGGCCTTCGAGTGAGCAGTTCTTC	CASSPGLAGGPSSEQFF
TRBJ2-2	.	few	TRBV19	TGTGCCAGTAGTATAGTCGCGAGGGCGGGGCCCGCCGGGGAGCTGTTTTTT	CASSIVARAGPAGELFF
TRBJ2-1	TRBD1	.	TRBV9	TGTGCCAGCAGCGTCGGGACAGGGTCTAAAAATGAGCAGTTCTTC	CASSVGTGSKNEQFF
TRBJ2-4	.	many	TRBV30	TGTGCCTGGAGTGGGGGCGTACTAGCCAAAAACATTCAGTACTTC	CAWSGGVLAKNIQYF
TRBJ2-1	.	.	TRBV5-4	TGTGCCAGCAGCTTGGCTGGACAGCCGAATGAGCAGTTCTTC	CASSLAGQPNEQFF
TRBJ2-1	.	.	TRBV19	TGTGCCAGTAGAGTCGACTACCGCAATGAGCAGTTCTTC	CASRVDYRNEQFF
TRBJ1-2	.	.	TRBV15	TGTGCCACCAGCAGAGATCCAGGGGACACTAACTATGGCTACACCTTC	CATSRDPGDTNYGYTF
TRBJ2-1	.	.	TRBV7-8	TGTGCCAGCAGAAGGGGGGCTACAGGTTACAATGAGCAGTTCTTC	CASRRGATGYNEQFF
TRBJ1-2	.	.	TRBV29-1	TGCAGCGTTGAAGAAAGTCGGGGCCGAACATATGGCTACACCTTC	CSVEESRGRTYGYTF
TRBJ1-2	TRBD1	.	TRBV9	TGTGCCAGCAGCGCCGGGACAGGGGGATATGGCTACACCTTC	CASSAGTGGYGYTF
TRBJ2-7	.	.	TRBV6-6	TGTGCCAGCAGTGTCAGGGCGGTCTCCGAGCAGTACTTC	CASSVRAVSEQYF
TRBJ2-7	.	.	TRBV11-2	TGTGCCAGCAGCTTAGGGGGCGTCGGGTACGAGCAGTACTTC	CASSLGGVGYEQYF
TRBJ1-2	.	.	TRBV29-1	TGCAGCGTTGTCGTTGGGGGAACTAGCTATGGCTACACCTTC	CSVVVGGTSYGYTF
TRBJ2-3	.	few	TRBV29-1	TGCAGCGTTGACCCCCGCGGGGGCACAGATACGCAGTATTTT	CSVDPRGGTDTQYF